This record covers a single T cell receptor beta chain. Its antigen is as yet unknown. Broader study findings: Tumor Treg TCRs overlapped most with tumor naive CD4+ cells. Tumor memory CD4+ T cell TCR gene usage was found to cluster with blood and lymph node memory CD4+ cells and with lymph node naive CD4+ cells.

Full-length variable regions came from constant-region reverse primers plus semi-nested Nested Universal Primer A PCR. MiXCR, run by TCRdb on the 5' RACE reads, gives a single entry per CDR3 protein. Of 40,000 to 65,000 distinct CDR3 sequences detected, approximately 25% appear once; the ten largest clones hold 2.5% to 4%. CDR3 size: 14 residues. Germline loops: CDR1 LNHNV, CDR2 YYDKDF (reference sequence). V was shortened by 0 bases and J by 1 base, with 6 bases between the two germline ends. The chain joins TRBV15 to TRBJ1-1; D perhaps matches TRBD1 (5 bases). The specimen was tumor-infiltrating naive CD4+ T cells sorted from the breast tumor. Described subset: naive CD4+ T cells, CD4+CD45RA+CD25-. This clonotype was sampled from a female donor with breast cancer. CDR3 region: CATSRDRANTEAFF. DNA of the CDR3: TGTGCCACCAGCAGAGACAGGGCGAACACTGAAGCTTTCTTT.